This TCR beta chain was profiled in a study of blood T cell repertoires in COVID-19. As for the study in general: Sources were T cells, B-cell-depleted T cells, or PBMCs; the material itself was cDNA or gDNA.

This CDR3 comprises 12 residues. Germline V gene data show CDR1 as SNHLY and CDR2 as FYNNEI. V was shortened by 7 bases and J by 4 bases, with 11 bases between the two germline ends. In the original processing: Reference gene primer amplification yielded estimated nucleated cell counts. Repertoires were generated with immunoSEQ multiplex PCR, while TCRdb's copy carries only in-frame clones and drops some. V, J and clone size reflect that table, while D and trimming were determined from the DNA. The sample lists 200,000 to 250,000 clones, under 90% seen once, with about 6% in the top ten. The receptor comes from a man aged 55-75 years who had recovered from COVID-19. The V and J genes are TRBV2 and TRBJ2-7, with D perhaps matching TRBD2 (7 bases). Sequenced input: peripheral blood. CDR3 sequence: CASMGGPYEQYF. CDR3 DNA sequence: TGTGCCAGCATGGGGGGGCCGTACGAGCAGTACTTC. Complete variable domain (other parts from reference TRBV2 and TRBJ2-7): EPEVTQTPSHQVTQMGQEVILRCVPISNHLYFYWYRQILGQKVEFLVSFYNNEISEKSEIFDDQFSVERPDGSNFTLKIRSTKLEDSAMYFCASMGGPYEQYFGPGTRLTVT.